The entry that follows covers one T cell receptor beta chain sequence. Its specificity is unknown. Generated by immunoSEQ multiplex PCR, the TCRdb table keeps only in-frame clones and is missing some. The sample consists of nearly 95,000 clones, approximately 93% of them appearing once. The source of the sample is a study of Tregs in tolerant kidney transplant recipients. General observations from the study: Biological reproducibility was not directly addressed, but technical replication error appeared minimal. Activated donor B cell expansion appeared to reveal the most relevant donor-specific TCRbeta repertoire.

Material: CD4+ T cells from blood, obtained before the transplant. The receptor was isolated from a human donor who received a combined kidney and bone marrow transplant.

CDR3 amino acids: CASGLLAGGPYEQYF. The CDR3 nucleotides read TGTGCTAGTGGCCTTCTAGCGGGAGGCCCCTACGAGCAGTACTTC. The chain links TRBV12-5 to TRBJ2-7; 11 nucleotides line up with TRBD2. The CDR3 spans 15 residues. Germline V gives CDR1 LGHNT, CDR2 FRNRAP. With 6 bases clipped from V and 2 bases from J, the junction kept 6 bases outside the gene matches.